This T cell receptor (beta chain) was sequenced during a study of blood T cell repertoires in COVID-19. Study-level background: Spain, Italy and the United States supplied samples that represented acute and convalescent COVID-19. PBMCs, B-cell-depleted T cells, or T cells were the source of the cDNA or gDNA that made up the material.

This CDR3 spans 13 amino acids. V lost 5 bases to trimming and J lost 6 bases; unmatched junction nucleotides: 7. Germline V lookup: CDR1 MNHEY, CDR2 SMNVEV (reference sequence). In the authors' methods: Nucleated cell counts were estimated from reference gene primer amplification. Clones were sequenced by immunoSEQ multiplex PCR, and TCRdb holds only the in-frame ones, with some missing. That table supplies the V and J calls and clone size; D and trimming were determined from the DNA. The data contain 150,000 to 200,000 clones, around 89% of them seen just once; the ten biggest clones take up 0.55% to 0.8%.

Sequenced sample: peripheral blood. The J gene is TRBJ2-7, the V gene TRBV27, with 7 bases that match TRBD1. The sequence derives from a man aged 50-60 years with acute or convalescent COVID-19. CDR3 in DNA: TGTGCCAGCAGTGTACCAACAGGGGCCGAGCAGTACTTC. It codes for CASSVPTGAEQYF.